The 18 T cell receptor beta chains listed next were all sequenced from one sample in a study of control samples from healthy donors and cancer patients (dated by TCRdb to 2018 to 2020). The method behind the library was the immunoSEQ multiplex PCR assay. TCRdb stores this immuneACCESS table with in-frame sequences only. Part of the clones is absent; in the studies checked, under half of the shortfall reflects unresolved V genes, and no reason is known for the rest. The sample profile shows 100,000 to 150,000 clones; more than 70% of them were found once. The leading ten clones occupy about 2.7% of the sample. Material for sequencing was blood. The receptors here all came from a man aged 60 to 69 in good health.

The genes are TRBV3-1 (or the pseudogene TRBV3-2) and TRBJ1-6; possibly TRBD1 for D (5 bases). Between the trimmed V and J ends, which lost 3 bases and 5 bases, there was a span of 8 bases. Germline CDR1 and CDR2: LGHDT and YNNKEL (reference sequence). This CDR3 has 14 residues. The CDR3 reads CASSHGTHNSPLHF. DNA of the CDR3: TGTGCCAGCAGCCACGGGACCCATAATTCACCCCTCCACTTT.

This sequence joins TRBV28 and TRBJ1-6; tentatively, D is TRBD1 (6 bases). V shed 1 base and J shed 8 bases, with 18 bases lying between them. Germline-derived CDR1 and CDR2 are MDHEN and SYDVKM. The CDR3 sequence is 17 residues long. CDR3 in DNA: TGTGCCAGCAGTTTATTGAGGGCCAGGGGCACCGATTCACCCCTCCACTTT. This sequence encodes CASSLLRARGTDSPLHF.

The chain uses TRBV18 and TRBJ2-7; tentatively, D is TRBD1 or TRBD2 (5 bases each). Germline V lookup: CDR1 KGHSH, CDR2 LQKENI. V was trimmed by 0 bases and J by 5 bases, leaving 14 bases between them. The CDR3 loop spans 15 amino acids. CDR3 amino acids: CASSPPRDQGNEQYF. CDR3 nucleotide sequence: TGTGCCAGCTCACCACCTCGGGACCAGGGCAACGAGCAGTACTTC. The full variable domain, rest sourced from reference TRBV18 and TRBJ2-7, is NAGVMQNPRHLVRRRGQEARLRCSPMKGHSHVYWYRQLPEEGLKFMVYLQKENIIDESGMPKERFSAEFPKEGPSILRIQQVVRGDSAAYFCASSPPRDQGNEQYFGPGTRLTVT.

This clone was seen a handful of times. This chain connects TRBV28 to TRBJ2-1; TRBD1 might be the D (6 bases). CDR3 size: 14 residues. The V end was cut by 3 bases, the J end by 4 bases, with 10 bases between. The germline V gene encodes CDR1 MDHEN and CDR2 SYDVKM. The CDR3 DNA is TGTGCCAGCAGTTTCTCAGGGGTGTACAATGAGCAGTTCTTC. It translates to CASSFSGVYNEQFF.

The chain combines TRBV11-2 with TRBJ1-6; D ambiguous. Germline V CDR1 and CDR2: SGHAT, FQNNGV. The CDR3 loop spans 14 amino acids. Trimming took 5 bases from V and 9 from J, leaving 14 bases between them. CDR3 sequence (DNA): TGTGCCAGCAGCCCTACACCCAGTGGTTCACCCCTCCACTTT. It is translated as CASSPTPSGSPLHF. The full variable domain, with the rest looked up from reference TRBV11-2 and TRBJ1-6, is EAGVAQSPRYKIIEKRQSVAFWCNPISGHATLYWYQQILGQGPKLLIQFQNNGVVDDSQLPKDRFSAERLKGVDSTLKIQPAKLEDSAVYLCASSPTPSGSPLHFGNGTRLTVT.

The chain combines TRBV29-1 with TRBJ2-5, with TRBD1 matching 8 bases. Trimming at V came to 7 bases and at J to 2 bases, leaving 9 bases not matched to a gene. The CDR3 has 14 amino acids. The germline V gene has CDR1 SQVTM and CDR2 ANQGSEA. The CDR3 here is CSGQSGGGQETQYF. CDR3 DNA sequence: TGCAGCGGACAATCAGGGGGCGGTCAAGAGACCCAGTACTTC.

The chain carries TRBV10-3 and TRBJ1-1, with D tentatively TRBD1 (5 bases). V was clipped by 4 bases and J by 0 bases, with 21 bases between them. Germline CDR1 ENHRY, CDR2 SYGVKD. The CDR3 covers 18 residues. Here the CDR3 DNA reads TGTGCCATCAGTGCGGGGCAGTTTGCTGTACGTTTGAACACTGAAGCTTTCTTT. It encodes CAISAGQFAVRLNTEAFF.

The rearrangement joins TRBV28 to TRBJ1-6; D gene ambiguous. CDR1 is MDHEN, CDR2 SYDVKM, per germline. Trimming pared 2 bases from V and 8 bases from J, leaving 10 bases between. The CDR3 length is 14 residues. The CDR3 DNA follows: TGTGCCAGCAGTTTAACCCCCCGAGATTCACCCCTCCACTTT. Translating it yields CASSLTPRDSPLHF.

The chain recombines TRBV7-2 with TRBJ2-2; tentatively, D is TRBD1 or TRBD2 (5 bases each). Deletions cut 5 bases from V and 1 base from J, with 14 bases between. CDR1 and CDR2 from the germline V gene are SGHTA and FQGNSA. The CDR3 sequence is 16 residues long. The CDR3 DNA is TGTGCCAGCAGCCTATTCCGGGGCGTGAACACCGGGGAGCTGTTTTTT. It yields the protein CASSLFRGVNTGELFF.

CDR3 bases: TGTGCCAGCAGCCAGACTCTTGGCTACACCTTC. It yields the protein CASSQTLGYTF. The chain has TRBV25-1 and TRBJ1-2, with D unclear. This CDR3 has 11 residues. The germline V gene encodes CDR1 MGHDK and CDR2 SYGVNS. Deletions cut 6 bases from V and 7 bases from J, with 9 bases between.

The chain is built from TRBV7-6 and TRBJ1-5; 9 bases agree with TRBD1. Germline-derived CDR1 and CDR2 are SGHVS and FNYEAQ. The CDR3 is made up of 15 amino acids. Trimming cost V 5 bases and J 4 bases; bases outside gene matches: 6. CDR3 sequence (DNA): TGTGCCAGCAGCCCGGGGACAGGGCGAAATCAGCCCCAGCATTTT. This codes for CASSPGTGRNQPQHF.

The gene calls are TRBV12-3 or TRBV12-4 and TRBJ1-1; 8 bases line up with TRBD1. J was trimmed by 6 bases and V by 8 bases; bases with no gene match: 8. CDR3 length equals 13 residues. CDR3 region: CASGYKQGAEAFF. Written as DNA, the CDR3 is TGTGCCAGCGGATATAAACAGGGGGCTGAAGCTTTCTTT.

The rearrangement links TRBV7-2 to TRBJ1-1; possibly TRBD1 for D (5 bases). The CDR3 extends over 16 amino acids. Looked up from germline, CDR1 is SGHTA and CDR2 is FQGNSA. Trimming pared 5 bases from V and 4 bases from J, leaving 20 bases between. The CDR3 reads CASSPPGPGSITEAFF. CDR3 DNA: TGTGCCAGCAGCCCCCCAGGGCCAGGGTCAATCACTGAAGCTTTCTTT.

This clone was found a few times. The CDR3 region has the DNA TGTGCCAGCAGCTTAGTCGAGGTGGGGACCCAGTACTTC. Encoded protein: CASSLVEVGTQYF. V and J are TRBV7-9 and TRBJ2-5; D is uncertain. The germline V gene has CDR1 SEHNR and CDR2 FQNEAQ (reference sequence). Trimming took 1 base from V and 7 from J, leaving 10 bases between them. The CDR3 consists of 13 residues.

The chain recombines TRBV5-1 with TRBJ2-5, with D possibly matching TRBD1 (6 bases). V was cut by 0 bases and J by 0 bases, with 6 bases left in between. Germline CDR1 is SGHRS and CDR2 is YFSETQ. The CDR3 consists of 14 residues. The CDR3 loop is CASSLGQDQETQYF. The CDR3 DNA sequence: TGCGCCAGCAGCTTGGGACAGGACCAAGAGACCCAGTACTTC.

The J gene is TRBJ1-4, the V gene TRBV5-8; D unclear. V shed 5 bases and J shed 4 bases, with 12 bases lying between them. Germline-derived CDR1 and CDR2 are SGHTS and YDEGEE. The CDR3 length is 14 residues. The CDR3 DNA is TGTGCCAGCAGTCTCGGAGGGAGTAATGAAAAACTGTTTTTT. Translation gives CASSLGGSNEKLFF. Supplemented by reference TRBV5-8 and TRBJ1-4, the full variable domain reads EAGVTQSPTHLIKTRGQQATLRCSPISGHTSVYWYQQALGLGLQFLLWYDEGEERNRGNFPPRFSGRQFPNYSSELNVNALELEDSALYLCASSLGGSNEKLFFGSGTQLSVL.

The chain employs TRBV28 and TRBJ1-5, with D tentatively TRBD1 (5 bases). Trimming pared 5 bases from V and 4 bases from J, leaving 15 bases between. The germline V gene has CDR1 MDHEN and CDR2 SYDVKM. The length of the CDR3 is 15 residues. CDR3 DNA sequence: TGTGCCAGCAGTAGGTCAAGGCAGGGTAATCAGCCCCAGCATTTT. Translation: CASSRSRQGNQPQHF.

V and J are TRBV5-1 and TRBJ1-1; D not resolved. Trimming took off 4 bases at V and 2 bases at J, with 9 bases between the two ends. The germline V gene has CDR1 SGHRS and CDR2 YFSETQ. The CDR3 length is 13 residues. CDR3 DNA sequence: TGCGCCAGCAGCCTCAGCTTAAACACTGAAGCTTTCTTT. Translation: CASSLSLNTEAFF.